The clone carrying this T cell receptor beta chain has only a few counts. CDR1 is SGHRS, CDR2 YFSETQ, per germline. The CDR3 contains 14 residues. Germline trimming cut 3 bases from V and 5 bases from J; bases unmatched to any gene: 4. These data originate in a study of response to subunit inactivated influenza vaccine. From the RT-PCR reads, TCRdb called clonotypes with MiXCR, one entry per CDR3 protein. This table holds about 480,000 distinct CDR3 sequences, 25% found once. The V gene is TRBV5-1, the J gene TRBJ2-2, with 7 nucleotides matching TRBD1. This clonotype was obtained from a man in his fifties who received an inactivated influenza vaccine. The sample here was CD4+ T cells sorted from PBMCs, taken roughly 5 days after vaccination. CDR3 coding DNA: TGCGCCAGCAGCTGGAAACAGGGGACCGGGGAGCTGTTTTTT. It is translated as CASSWKQGTGELFF.